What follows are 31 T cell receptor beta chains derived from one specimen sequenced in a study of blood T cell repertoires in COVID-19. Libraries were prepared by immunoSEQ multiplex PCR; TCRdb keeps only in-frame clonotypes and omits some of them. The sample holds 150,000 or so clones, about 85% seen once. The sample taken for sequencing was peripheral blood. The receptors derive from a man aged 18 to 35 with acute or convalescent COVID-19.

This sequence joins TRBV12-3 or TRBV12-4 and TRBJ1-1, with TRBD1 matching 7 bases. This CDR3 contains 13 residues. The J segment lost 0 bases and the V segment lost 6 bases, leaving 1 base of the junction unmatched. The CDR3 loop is CASRTGMNTEAFF. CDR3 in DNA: TGTGCCAGCAGGACAGGGATGAACACTGAAGCTTTCTTT.

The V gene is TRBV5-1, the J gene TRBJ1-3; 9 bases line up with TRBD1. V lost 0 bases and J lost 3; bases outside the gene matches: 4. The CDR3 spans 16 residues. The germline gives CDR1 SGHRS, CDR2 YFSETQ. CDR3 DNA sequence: TGCGCCAGCAGCTTGGGGGGACAGGGTATTGGAAACACCATATATTTT. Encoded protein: CASSLGGQGIGNTIYF.

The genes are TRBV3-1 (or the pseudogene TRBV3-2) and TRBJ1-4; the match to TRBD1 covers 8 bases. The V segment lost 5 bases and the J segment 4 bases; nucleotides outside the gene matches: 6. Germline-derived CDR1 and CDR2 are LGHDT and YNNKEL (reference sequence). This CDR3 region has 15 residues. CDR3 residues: CASSVTGTGNEKLFF. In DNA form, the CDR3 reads TGTGCCAGCAGCGTTACCGGGACAGGTAATGAAAAACTGTTTTTT.

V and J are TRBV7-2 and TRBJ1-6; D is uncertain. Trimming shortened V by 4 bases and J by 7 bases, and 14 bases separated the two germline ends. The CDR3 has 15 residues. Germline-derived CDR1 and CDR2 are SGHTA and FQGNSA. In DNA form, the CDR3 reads TGTGCCAGCAGCTCCCGACAACCCTTCAATTCACCCCTCCACTTT. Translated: CASSSRQPFNSPLHF.

CDR3 loop: CASSSLAGDVSYEQYV. CDR3 DNA: TGTGCCAGCAGTTCACTAGCGGGGGATGTTTCGTACGAGCAGTACGTC. This sequence joins TRBV28 and TRBJ2-7; 11 nucleotides line up with TRBD2. The ends lost 4 bases at V and 4 bases at J; junction bases unmatched: 9. From germline, CDR1 is MDHEN and CDR2 SYDVKM. The CDR3 has 16 amino acids.

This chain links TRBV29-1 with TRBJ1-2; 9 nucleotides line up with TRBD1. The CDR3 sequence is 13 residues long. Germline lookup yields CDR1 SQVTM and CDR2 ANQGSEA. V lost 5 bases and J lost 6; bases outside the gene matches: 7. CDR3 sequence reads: CSVTGTGTNGYTF. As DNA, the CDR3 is TGCAGCGTTACCGGGACAGGGACGAATGGCTACACCTTC.

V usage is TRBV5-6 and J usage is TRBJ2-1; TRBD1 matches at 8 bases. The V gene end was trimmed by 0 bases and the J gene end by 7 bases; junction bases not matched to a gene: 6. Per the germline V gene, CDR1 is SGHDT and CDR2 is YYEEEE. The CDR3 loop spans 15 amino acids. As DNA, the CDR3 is TGTGCCAGCAGCTTGGTCAGGGGGCAGTGGAATGAGCAGTTCTTC. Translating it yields CASSLVRGQWNEQFF.

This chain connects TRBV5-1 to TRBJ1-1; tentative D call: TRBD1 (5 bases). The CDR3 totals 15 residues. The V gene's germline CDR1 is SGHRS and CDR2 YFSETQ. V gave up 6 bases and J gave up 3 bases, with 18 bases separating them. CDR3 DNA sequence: TGCGCCAGCAACAACCTATTTGGGGGGGACACTGAAGCTTTCTTT. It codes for CASNNLFGGDTEAFF.

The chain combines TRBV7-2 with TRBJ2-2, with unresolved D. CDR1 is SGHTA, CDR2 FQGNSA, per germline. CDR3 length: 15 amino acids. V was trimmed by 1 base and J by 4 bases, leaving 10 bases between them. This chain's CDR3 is CASSLGGPRTGELFF. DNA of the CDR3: TGTGCCAGCAGCTTAGGTGGCCCCCGCACCGGGGAGCTGTTTTTT.

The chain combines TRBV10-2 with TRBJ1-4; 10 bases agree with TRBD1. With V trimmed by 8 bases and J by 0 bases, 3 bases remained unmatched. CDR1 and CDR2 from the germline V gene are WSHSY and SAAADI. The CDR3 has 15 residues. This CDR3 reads CASGQGVSTNEKLFF. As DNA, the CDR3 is TGCGCCAGCGGACAGGGGGTTTCAACTAATGAAAAACTGTTTTTT.

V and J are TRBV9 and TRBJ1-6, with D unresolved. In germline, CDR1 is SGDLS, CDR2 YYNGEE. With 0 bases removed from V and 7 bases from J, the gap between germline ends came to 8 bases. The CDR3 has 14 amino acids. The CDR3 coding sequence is TGTGCCAGCAGCGTAGGAGTAAACAATTCACCCCTCCACTTT. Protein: CASSVGVNNSPLHF.

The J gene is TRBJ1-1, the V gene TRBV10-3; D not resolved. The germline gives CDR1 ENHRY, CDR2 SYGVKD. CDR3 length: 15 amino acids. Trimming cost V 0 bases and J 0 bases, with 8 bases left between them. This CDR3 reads CAISESIQMNTEAFF. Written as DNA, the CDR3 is TGTGCCATCAGTGAGTCGATTCAGATGAACACTGAAGCTTTCTTT.

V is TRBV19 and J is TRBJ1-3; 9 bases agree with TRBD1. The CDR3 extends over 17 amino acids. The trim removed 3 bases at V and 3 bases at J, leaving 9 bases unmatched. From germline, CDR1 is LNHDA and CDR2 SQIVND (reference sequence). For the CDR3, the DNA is TGTGCCAGTAGTATCAGACTACAGGGGGCAAGTGGAAACACCATATATTTT. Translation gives CASSIRLQGASGNTIYF. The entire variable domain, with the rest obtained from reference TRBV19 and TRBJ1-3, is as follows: DGGITQSPKYLFRKEGQNVTLSCEQNLNHDAMYWYRQDPGQGLRLIYYSQIVNDFQKGDIAEGYSVSREKKESFPLTVTSAQKNPTAFYLCASSIRLQGASGNTIYFGEGSWLTVV.

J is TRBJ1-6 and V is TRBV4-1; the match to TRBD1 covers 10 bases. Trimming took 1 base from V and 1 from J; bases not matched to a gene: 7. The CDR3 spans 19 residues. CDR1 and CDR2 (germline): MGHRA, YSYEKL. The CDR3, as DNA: TGCGCCAGCAGCCAAGGACCGAGACAGGGGGCTTCCTATAATTCACCCCTCCACTTT. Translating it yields CASSQGPRQGASYNSPLHF.

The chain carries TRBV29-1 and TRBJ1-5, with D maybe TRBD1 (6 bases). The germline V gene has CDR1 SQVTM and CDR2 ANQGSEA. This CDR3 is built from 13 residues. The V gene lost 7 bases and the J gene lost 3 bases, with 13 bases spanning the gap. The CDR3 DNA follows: TGCAGCGCGGGACCAGGGGCCAATCAGCCCCAGCATTTT. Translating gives CSAGPGANQPQHF.

The CDR3 protein is CASSAGDRMVNEQFF. The CDR3 nucleotides read TGTGCCAGCAGCGCGGGGGACCGTATGGTCAATGAGCAGTTCTTC. The rearrangement joins TRBV27 to TRBJ2-1, with 7 bases aligning to TRBD2. With 6 bases clipped from V and 6 bases from J, the junction kept 11 bases outside the gene matches. There are 15 residues in the CDR3. Germline CDR1 is MNHEY and CDR2 is SMNVEV (reference sequence).

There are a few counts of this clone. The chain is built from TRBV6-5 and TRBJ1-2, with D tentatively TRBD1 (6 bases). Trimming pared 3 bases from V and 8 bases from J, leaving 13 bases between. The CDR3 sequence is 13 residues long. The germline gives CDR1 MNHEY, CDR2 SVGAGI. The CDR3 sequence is CASSYLGAEGYTF. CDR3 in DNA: TGTGCCAGCAGTTATCTGGGGGCAGAGGGCTACACCTTC.

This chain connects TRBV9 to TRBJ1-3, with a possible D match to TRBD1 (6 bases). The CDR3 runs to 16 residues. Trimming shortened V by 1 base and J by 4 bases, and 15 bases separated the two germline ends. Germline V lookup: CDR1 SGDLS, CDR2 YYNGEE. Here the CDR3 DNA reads TGTGCCAGCAGCGTAAGGCCCGGGGGGACAGGAAACACCATATATTTT. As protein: CASSVRPGGTGNTIYF.

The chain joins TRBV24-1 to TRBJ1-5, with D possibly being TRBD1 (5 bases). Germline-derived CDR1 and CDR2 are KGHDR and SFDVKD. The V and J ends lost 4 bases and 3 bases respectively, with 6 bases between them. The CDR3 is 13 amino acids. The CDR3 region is CATSDRVNQPQHF. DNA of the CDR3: TGTGCCACCAGTGACAGGGTCAATCAGCCCCAGCATTTT.

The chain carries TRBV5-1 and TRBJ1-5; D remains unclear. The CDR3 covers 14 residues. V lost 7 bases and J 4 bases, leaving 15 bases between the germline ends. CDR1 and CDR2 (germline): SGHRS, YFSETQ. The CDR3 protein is CASSLVGGNQPQHF. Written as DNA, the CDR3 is TGCGCCAGCTCCCTTGTCGGCGGGAATCAGCCCCAGCATTTT.

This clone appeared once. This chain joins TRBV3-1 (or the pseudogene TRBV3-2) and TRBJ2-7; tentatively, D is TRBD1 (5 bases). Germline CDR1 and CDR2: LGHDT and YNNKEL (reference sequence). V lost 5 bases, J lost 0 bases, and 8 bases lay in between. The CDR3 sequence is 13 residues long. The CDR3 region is CASSLTGSYEQYF. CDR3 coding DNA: TGTGCCAGCAGCTTAACAGGCTCCTACGAGCAGTACTTC.

The CDR3 bases are TGTGCCGGACAGGAATACTCCTACGAGCAGTACTTC. This gives the protein CAGQEYSYEQYF. The gene calls are TRBV2 and TRBJ2-7; 7 bases align to TRBD1. CDR1 is SNHLY and CDR2 is FYNNEI in the germline V gene. J was trimmed by 0 bases and V by 11 bases; bases with no gene match: 4. CDR3 length equals 12 residues.

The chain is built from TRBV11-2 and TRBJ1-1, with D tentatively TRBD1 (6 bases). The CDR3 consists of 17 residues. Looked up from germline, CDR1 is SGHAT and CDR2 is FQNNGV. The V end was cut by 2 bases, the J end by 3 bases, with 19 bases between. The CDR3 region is CASSLRTYRELYTEAFF. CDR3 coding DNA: TGTGCCAGCAGCTTAAGAACCTACAGGGAATTATACACTGAAGCTTTCTTT.

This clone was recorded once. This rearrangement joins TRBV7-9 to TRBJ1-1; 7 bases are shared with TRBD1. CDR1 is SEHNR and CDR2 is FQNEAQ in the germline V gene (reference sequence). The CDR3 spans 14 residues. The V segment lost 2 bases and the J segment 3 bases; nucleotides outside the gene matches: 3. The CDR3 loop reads CASSLQGDDTEAFF. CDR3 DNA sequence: TGTGCCAGCAGCTTACAGGGGGATGACACTGAAGCTTTCTTT.

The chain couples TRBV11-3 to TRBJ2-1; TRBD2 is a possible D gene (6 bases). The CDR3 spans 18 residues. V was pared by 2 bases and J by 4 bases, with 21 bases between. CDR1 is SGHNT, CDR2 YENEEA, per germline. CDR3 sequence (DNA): TGTGCCAGCAGCTTAAGCGACCCCCTGCGGGGCGGTTACAATGAGCAGTTCTTC. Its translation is CASSLSDPLRGGYNEQFF.

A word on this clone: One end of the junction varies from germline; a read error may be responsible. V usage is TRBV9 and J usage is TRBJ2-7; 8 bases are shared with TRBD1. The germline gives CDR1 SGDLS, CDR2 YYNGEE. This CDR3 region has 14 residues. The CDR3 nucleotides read TGTGCCAGCAGCGTACAGGGGGCTGGCTACGGGCAGTACTTC. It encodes CASSVQGAGYGQYF.

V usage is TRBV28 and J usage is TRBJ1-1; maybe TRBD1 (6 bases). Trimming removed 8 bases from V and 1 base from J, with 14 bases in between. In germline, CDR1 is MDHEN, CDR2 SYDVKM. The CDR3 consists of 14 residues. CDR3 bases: TGTGCCAGCGGTCCCGGGACAAAGAACACTGAAGCTTTCTTT. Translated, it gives CASGPGTKNTEAFF. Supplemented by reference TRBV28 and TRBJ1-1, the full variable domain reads DVKVTQSSRYLVKRTGEKVFLECVQDMDHENMFWYRQDPGLGLRLIYFSYDVKMKEKGDIPEGYSVSREKKERFSLILESASTNQTSMYLCASGPGTKNTEAFFGQGTRLTVV.

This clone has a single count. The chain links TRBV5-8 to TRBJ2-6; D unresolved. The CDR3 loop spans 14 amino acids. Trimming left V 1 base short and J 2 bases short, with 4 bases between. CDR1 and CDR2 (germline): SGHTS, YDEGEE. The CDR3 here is CASSLSPGANVLTF. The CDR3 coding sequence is TGTGCCAGCAGCTTGAGCCCTGGGGCCAACGTCCTGACTTTC. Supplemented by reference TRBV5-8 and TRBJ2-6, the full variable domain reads EAGVTQSPTHLIKTRGQQATLRCSPISGHTSVYWYQQALGLGLQFLLWYDEGEERNRGNFPPRFSGRQFPNYSSELNVNALELEDSALYLCASSLSPGANVLTFGAGSRLTVL.

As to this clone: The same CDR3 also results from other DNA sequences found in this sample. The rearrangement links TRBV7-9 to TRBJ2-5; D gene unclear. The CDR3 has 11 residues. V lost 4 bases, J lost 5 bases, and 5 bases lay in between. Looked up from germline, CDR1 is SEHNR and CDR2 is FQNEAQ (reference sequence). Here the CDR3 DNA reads TGTGCCAGCAGCTCCTCTGAGACCCAGTACTTC. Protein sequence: CASSSSETQYF.

The CDR3 DNA is TGCGCCAGCAGCCAGGGTCCCCCGGGACTAGCGGATTCCTACGAGCAGTACTTC. It is translated as CASSQGPPGLADSYEQYF. The chain recombines TRBV4-1 with TRBJ2-7, with TRBD2 matching 11 bases. CDR3 size: 18 residues. Trimming took 3 bases from V and 1 from J; bases not matched to a gene: 11. Germline lookup yields CDR1 MGHRA and CDR2 YSYEKL.

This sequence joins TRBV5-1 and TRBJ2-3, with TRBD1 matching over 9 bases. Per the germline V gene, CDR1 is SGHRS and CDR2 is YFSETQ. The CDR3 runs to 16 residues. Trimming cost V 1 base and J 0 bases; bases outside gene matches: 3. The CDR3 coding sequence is TGCGCCAGCAGCTTGAAACAGGGGGCCAGCACAGATACGCAGTATTTT. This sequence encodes CASSLKQGASTDTQYF.